Shown below are 21 T cell receptor beta chains from a single sample sequenced in a study of T cells after posttransplantation cyclophosphamide. Clones were sequenced by immunoSEQ multiplex PCR, and TCRdb holds only the in-frame ones, with some missing. The sample records about 3,300 clones, around 79% being singletons. Busulfan-fludarabine conditioning, marrow transplant, and cyclophosphamide on days +3 and +4 were administered. The sequencing used PBMCs, collected 150 to 200 days after allogeneic stem cell transplant with posttransplant cyclophosphamide. The receptor source for this set is a male patient aged 60-69 years who received an allogeneic stem cell transplant from a related donor and was CMV-positive. Part of the T cells may come from the graft donor.

As DNA, the CDR3 is TGTGCCAGCAGCTTAGATATCGGGGGGCGAGAGACCCAGTACTTC. It codes for CASSLDIGGRETQYF. The J gene is TRBJ2-5, the V gene TRBV11-1; TRBD2 is a possible D gene (7 bases). This CDR3 has 15 amino acids. From germline, CDR1 is SGHAT and CDR2 FQDESV (reference sequence). With 1 base removed from V and 4 bases from J, the gap between germline ends came to 13 bases.

This clone was picked up a small number of times. The chain is built from TRBV6-5 and TRBJ1-3; D is ambiguous. The CDR3 is 13 residues long. The germline gives CDR1 MNHEY, CDR2 SVGAGI. Trimming pared 6 bases from V and 4 bases from J, leaving 10 bases between. CDR3 sequence reads: CASREAGGNTIYF. Here the CDR3 DNA reads TGTGCCAGCAGGGAGGCGGGCGGAAACACCATATATTTT.

The chain couples TRBV6-1 to TRBJ1-6, with TRBD1 matching over 7 bases. V was clipped by 0 bases and J by 11 bases; unmatched bases: 4. CDR1 and CDR2 (germline): MNHNS, SASEGT. The CDR3 is 14 amino acids. The chain's CDR3 is CASSEARGLTPLHF. The DNA for the CDR3 is TGTGCCAGCAGTGAAGCGAGGGGGCTTACACCCCTCCACTTT.

The V call is TRBV6-5, the J call TRBJ1-1, with TRBD1 identical over 8 bases. The CDR3 extends over 13 amino acids. Losses at the gene ends were 6 bases for V and 5 bases for J; bases not matched to a gene: 5. Germline V gene data show CDR1 as MNHEY and CDR2 as SVGAGI. CDR3 loop: CASRLTGETEAFF. For the CDR3, the DNA is TGTGCCAGCAGACTGACAGGGGAGACTGAAGCTTTCTTT.

The gene calls are TRBV27 and TRBJ2-1, with D possibly matching TRBD2 (6 bases). The germline V gene encodes CDR1 MNHEY and CDR2 SMNVEV (reference sequence). V was pared by 3 bases and J by 0 bases, with 12 bases between. The CDR3 is 16 amino acids. CDR3 sequence reads: CASSFWPGDSYNEQFF. For the CDR3, the DNA is TGTGCCAGCAGTTTCTGGCCGGGGGACTCCTACAATGAGCAGTTCTTC.

This clone appeared a single time. The chain uses TRBV28 and TRBJ1-1; 8 bases align to TRBD1. Germline V gene lookup returns CDR1 MDHEN and CDR2 SYDVKM. The CDR3 runs to 14 residues. V shed 4 bases, J shed 6 bases, and the junction held 7 bases outside the gene matches. DNA for the CDR3: TGTGCCAGCAGTTACGCAGGGGGCCGGTCTGAAGCTTTCTTT. Residues: CASSYAGGRSEAFF.

This clone was seen a single time. This chain connects TRBV7-8 to TRBJ1-2; D is undetermined. Germline values: CDR1 SGHVS, CDR2 FQNEAQ. This CDR3 comprises 13 residues. Trimming shortened V by 1 base and J by 4 bases, and 7 bases separated the two germline ends. The CDR3 DNA follows: TGTGCCAGCAGCTTAGAAGCTGTCTATGGCTACACCTTC. This sequence encodes CASSLEAVYGYTF.

This chain joins TRBV29-1 and TRBJ2-1; TRBD2 agrees at 7 bases. The V gene end was trimmed by 4 bases and the J gene end by 2 bases; junction bases not matched to a gene: 5. This CDR3 comprises 14 residues. Per the germline V gene, CDR1 is SQVTM and CDR2 is ANQGSEA. CDR3 amino acids: CSVGERGPYNEQFF. For the CDR3, the DNA is TGCAGCGTTGGCGAGCGGGGACCCTACAATGAGCAGTTCTTC.

The CDR3: CASSTGQGVYGYTF. CDR3 sequence (DNA): TGCGCCAGCAGCACCGGACAGGGAGTCTATGGCTACACCTTC. This chain joins TRBV5-1 and TRBJ1-2; 8 bases agree with TRBD1. This CDR3 spans 14 amino acids. Germline V lookup: CDR1 SGHRS, CDR2 YFSETQ. Trimming cost V 4 bases and J 4 bases; bases outside gene matches: 6.

CDR3 sequence (DNA): TGTGCCACCAGCAGAGACCGGGGGATGAACACTGAAGCTTTCTTT. It codes for CATSRDRGMNTEAFF. The rearrangement joins TRBV15 to TRBJ1-1, with D perhaps TRBD1 (5 bases). CDR3 length equals 15 residues. Trimming pared 0 bases from V and 0 bases from J, leaving 8 bases between. Germline assignment: CDR1 LNHNV and CDR2 YYDKDF (reference sequence).

This chain joins TRBV6-1 and TRBJ1-2; 10 nucleotides line up with TRBD1. The CDR3 runs to 13 residues. CDR1 is MNHNS and CDR2 is SASEGT in the germline V gene. Losses at the gene ends were 5 bases for V and 8 bases for J; bases not matched to a gene: 5. CDR3 bases: TGTGCCAGCAGTATAGGGACAGGGGCCGGCTACACCTTC. It translates to CASSIGTGAGYTF.

There are a few counts of this clone. The chain links TRBV18 to TRBJ1-6, with TRBD1 matching 11 bases. The CDR3 consists of 17 residues. Germline trimming cut 3 bases from V and 10 bases from J; bases unmatched to any gene: 11. The germline CDR1 and CDR2 sequences are KGHSH and LQKENI. The CDR3 protein is CASSPVSSGQGGSPLHF. In nucleotides, the CDR3 is TGTGCCAGCTCACCTGTAAGTTCGGGACAGGGGGGATCACCCCTCCACTTT. Full variable domain (remainder filled in from reference TRBV18 and TRBJ1-6): NAGVMQNPRHLVRRRGQEARLRCSPMKGHSHVYWYRQLPEEGLKFMVYLQKENIIDESGMPKERFSAEFPKEGPSILRIQQVVRGDSAAYFCASSPVSSGQGGSPLHFGNGTRLTVT.

The count of this clone is one. This rearrangement joins TRBV5-4 to TRBJ2-7; 10 bases map to TRBD1. The germline V gene encodes CDR1 SGHNT and CDR2 YYREEE (reference sequence). Trimming removed 0 bases from V and 5 bases from J; junction bases left unmatched: 5. The CDR3 runs 15 residues. For the CDR3, the DNA is TGTGCCAGCAGCTTGGGGGACAGGGGTGGTAACGAGCAGTACTTC. Protein: CASSLGDRGGNEQYF.

Here the CDR3 reads CASSLAGDRSTTNEKLFF. CDR3 sequence (DNA): TGCGCCAGCAGCTTGGCGGGGGACAGGAGTACAACTAATGAAAAACTGTTTTTT. The chain carries TRBV5-1 and TRBJ1-4; 8 bases align to TRBD1. V dropped 0 bases and J dropped 0; count of bases not matched to a gene: 7. The CDR3 spans 18 residues. Germline V gives CDR1 SGHRS, CDR2 YFSETQ.

The chain combines TRBV4-3 with TRBJ1-2, with 9 bases identical to TRBD1. V gave up 1 base and J gave up 7 bases; unmatched junction bases: 4. This CDR3 has 14 residues. Looked up from germline, CDR1 is LGHNA and CDR2 is YSLEER. CDR3 in DNA: TGCGCCAGCAGCCAAGGAGGACAGGGGTCTGGCTACACCTTC. It encodes CASSQGGQGSGYTF.

This clone came up a few times. The chain uses TRBV4-2 and TRBJ2-4; possible D gene TRBD2, 5 bases. From germline, CDR1 is LGHNA and CDR2 YNFKEQ. The ends were cut back, 4 bases at V and 0 bases at J, with 16 bases in the middle. The CDR3 covers 17 residues. CDR3 residues: CASSPSWAGLAKNIQYF. The CDR3, as DNA: TGTGCCAGCAGCCCCTCTTGGGCGGGCTTAGCCAAAAACATTCAGTACTTC.

V gene TRBV4-2 combines with J gene TRBJ2-3; D is unresolved. This CDR3 contains 14 residues. V lost 5 bases and J lost 4, with 13 bases in between. Germline V gene sequence: CDR1 LGHNA, CDR2 YNFKEQ. The CDR3 region is CASSSPGGSDTQYF. The CDR3 nucleotides read TGTGCCAGCAGCTCTCCGGGTGGGTCAGATACGCAGTATTTT.

The chain is built from TRBV6-1 and TRBJ1-6; possible D gene TRBD1, 5 bases. V lost 4 bases to trimming and J lost 8 bases, with 9 bases between them. The CDR3 length is 13 residues. The germline V gene encodes CDR1 MNHNS and CDR2 SASEGT. CDR3 bases: TGTGCCAGCAGTGTGGGAGGGGATTCACCCCTCCACTTT. Translating it yields CASSVGGDSPLHF.

J is TRBJ2-1 and V is TRBV11-2; 8 bases fit TRBD1. Trimming cost V 6 bases and J 4 bases; bases outside gene matches: 8. The CDR3 sequence is 15 residues long. Germline CDR1 is SGHAT and CDR2 is FQNNGV. The CDR3 reads CASSPRQGLYNEQFF. The CDR3 DNA follows: TGTGCCAGCAGTCCCCGACAGGGGTTATACAATGAGCAGTTCTTC.

The chain carries TRBV5-4 and TRBJ2-2, with D possibly matching TRBD1 (5 bases). The CDR3 spans 15 residues. Germline loops: CDR1 SGHNT, CDR2 YYREEE (reference sequence). With 0 bases removed from V and 2 bases from J, the gap between germline ends came to 8 bases. In DNA form, the CDR3 reads TGTGCCAGCAGCTTGGGACAGATAAACACCGGGGAGCTGTTTTTT. It yields the protein CASSLGQINTGELFF.

The V gene is TRBV13, the J gene TRBJ2-1, with TRBD2 matching over 12 bases. This CDR3 region has 19 residues. Unmatched junction bases numbered 12, after V lost 5 bases and J lost 1 base. Germline CDR1 and CDR2: PRHDT and FYEKMQ (reference sequence). This chain's CDR3 is CASSPQTSGSIGSYNEQFF. The CDR3 DNA reads as TGTGCCAGCAGCCCTCAGACTAGCGGGAGTATAGGGTCCTACAATGAGCAGTTCTTC. The full variable domain, in which reference TRBV13 and TRBJ2-1 provide the parts outside the CDR3, is AAGVIQSPRHLIKEKRETATLKCYPIPRHDTVYWYQQGPGQDPQFLISFYEKMQSDKGSIPDRFSAQQFSDYHSELNMSSLELGDSALYFCASSPQTSGSIGSYNEQFFGPGTRLTVL.